A single sample gave rise to the 21 T cell receptor beta chains below, sequenced in a study of OX40 agonist ivuxolimab in advanced cancers. TCRdb's table, derived via immunoSEQ multiplex PCR, lists solely in-frame clones and lacks some. The table includes 50,000 to 60,000 clones, 86% detected once. Here the sequenced sample was CD4+ or CD8+ T cells sorted from blood, taken in a trial of the OX40 agonist ivuxolimab. These receptors all come from an adult with an advanced solid tumor such as melanoma, head and neck, liver or kidney cancer.

The rearrangement links TRBV28 to TRBJ1-3; the D is unclear. V was shortened by 5 bases and J by 6 bases, with 17 bases between the two germline ends. This CDR3 is 15 amino acids long. Looked up from germline, CDR1 is MDHEN and CDR2 is SYDVKM. The CDR3 sequence: CASSPPPAGLNTIYF. CDR3 nucleotides: TGTGCCAGCAGTCCCCCCCCCGCGGGTCTAAACACCATATATTTT. Complete variable domain (other parts from reference TRBV28 and TRBJ1-3): DVKVTQSSRYLVKRTGEKVFLECVQDMDHENMFWYRQDPGLGLRLIYFSYDVKMKEKGDIPEGYSVSREKKERFSLILESASTNQTSMYLCASSPPPAGLNTIYFGEGSWLTVV.

This clone was found once. The chain combines TRBV6-6 with TRBJ1-2; TRBD1 aligns across 7 bases. The CDR3 extends over 12 amino acids. The ends lost 6 bases at V and 2 bases at J; junction bases unmatched: 0. Germline CDR1 is MNHNY and CDR2 is SVGAGI (reference sequence). This CDR3 is CASRQGNYGYTF. DNA for the CDR3: TGTGCCAGCAGACAGGGGAACTATGGCTACACCTTC.

The rearrangement uses TRBV30 and TRBJ2-5; D gene ambiguous. The ends were cut back, 5 bases at V and 4 bases at J, with 20 bases in the middle. This CDR3 spans 15 amino acids. The V gene's germline CDR1 is GTSNPN and CDR2 SVGIG (reference sequence). The CDR3 nucleotides read TGTGCCTGGGCGGCCTGGCAGAACGCCCGAGAGACCCAGTACTTC. It is translated as CAWAAWQNARETQYF.

The V gene is TRBV6-1, the J gene TRBJ2-5; D not resolved. Germline V gene lookup returns CDR1 MNHNS and CDR2 SASEGT. V was cut by 2 bases and J by 5 bases, with 21 bases left in between. The CDR3 covers 17 residues. The CDR3 reads CASSESPSSGHGETQYF. The CDR3, as DNA: TGTGCCAGCAGTGAATCTCCTTCCAGTGGGCACGGGGAGACCCAGTACTTC.

The chain carries TRBV5-1 and TRBJ2-2, with 8 positions matching TRBD1. The CDR3 is 14 amino acids. Trimming took 4 bases from V and 3 from J; bases not matched to a gene: 2. Germline CDR1 is SGHRS and CDR2 is YFSETQ. The CDR3 coding sequence is TGCGCCAGCAGCCCGGGACAGGACACCGGGGAGCTGTTTTTT. It encodes CASSPGQDTGELFF.

The chain has TRBV5-5 and TRBJ1-1; D ambiguous. CDR1 SGHKS and CDR2 YYEKEE come from the germline V gene (reference sequence). There are 13 residues in the CDR3. Trimming pared 3 bases from V and 5 bases from J, leaving 11 bases between. CDR3 in DNA: TGTGCCAGCAGCTCCTCGCCCAGGACTGAAGCTTTCTTT. Translation gives CASSSSPRTEAFF.

This chain uses TRBV21-1 with TRBJ1-4. TRBV21-1 is an annotated pseudogene. The CDR3 contains 14 residues. In nucleotides, the CDR3 is TGTGCCAGCAGAGAGGGACCCGCCGGCGAAAAACTGTTTTTT. It yields the protein CASREGPAGEKLFF.

The V call is TRBV19, the J call TRBJ1-5; TRBD1 is a possible D gene (6 bases). Trimming left V 4 bases short and J 3 bases short, with 19 bases between. The V gene's germline CDR1 is LNHDA and CDR2 SQIVND (reference sequence). This CDR3 has 17 amino acids. CDR3 protein: CASSNARSDRHNQPQHF. Here the CDR3 DNA reads TGTGCCAGTAGTAACGCTCGATCGGACAGACACAATCAGCCCCAGCATTTT.

The chain uses TRBV7-9 and TRBJ2-6; D remains ambiguous. Germline V gene sequence: CDR1 SEHNR, CDR2 FQNEAQ (reference sequence). The CDR3 sequence is 17 residues long. Trimming left V 2 bases short and J 0 bases short, with 11 bases between. The CDR3 sequence is CASSLYTEVSGANVLTF. The CDR3 DNA is TGTGCCAGCAGCTTATATACAGAGGTCTCTGGGGCCAACGTCCTGACTTTC. The full variable domain, its missing parts supplied by reference TRBV7-9 and TRBJ2-6, is DTGVSQNPRHKITKRGQNVTFRCDPISEHNRLYWYRQTLGQGPEFLTYFQNEAQLEKSRLLSDRFSAERPKGSFSTLEIQRTEQGDSAMYLCASSLYTEVSGANVLTFGAGSRLTVL.

The rearrangement uses TRBV6-5 and TRBJ2-7; D is uncertain. Trimming stripped 5 bases from V and 6 bases from J, with 17 bases between. This CDR3 is built from 14 residues. Germline CDR1 MNHEY, CDR2 SVGAGI. The CDR3: CASSVSSWAREQYF. The CDR3 DNA follows: TGTGCCAGCAGTGTCAGTAGCTGGGCCCGCGAGCAGTACTTC.

This clone showed up just once. This chain joins TRBV2 and TRBJ2-3, with 8 nucleotides matching TRBD2. The length of the CDR3 is 14 residues. The V and J ends lost 8 bases and 8 bases, in that order; junction bases with no gene match: 12. Germline CDR1 SNHLY, CDR2 FYNNEI. This CDR3 reads CASHGLAGGSTQYF. The CDR3 nucleotides are TGTGCCAGCCATGGACTAGCCGGGGGGAGTACGCAGTATTTT.

This clone appeared once. The V and J genes are TRBV29-1 and TRBJ1-3; no reliable D call. The CDR3 consists of 13 residues. Germline values: CDR1 SQVTM, CDR2 ANQGSEA. Trimming took 4 bases from V and 4 from J, leaving 11 bases between them. In nucleotides, the CDR3 is TGCAGCGTTGCAAGGGAGGACGGAAACACCATATATTTT. It translates to CSVAREDGNTIYF.

This rearrangement joins TRBV29-1 to TRBJ1-1; D not resolved. V dropped 7 bases and J dropped 2 bases, with 14 bases sitting between them. CDR3 length: 13 amino acids. CDR1 is SQVTM, CDR2 ANQGSEA, per germline. CDR3 DNA: TGCAGCGCTAGGGCCGAGTTAAACACTGAAGCTTTCTTT. It codes for CSARAELNTEAFF. The full variable domain, its missing parts supplied by reference TRBV29-1 and TRBJ1-1, is SAVISQKPSRDICQRGTSLTIQCQVDSQVTMMFWYRQQPGQSLTLIATANQGSEATYESGFVIDKFPISRPNLTFSTLTVSNMSPEDSSIYLCSARAELNTEAFFGQGTRLTVV.

This chain's CDR3 is CASNGDTLNQPQHF. The CDR3 bases are TGTGCCAGCAATGGGGACACGCTCAATCAGCCCCAGCATTTT. The genes are TRBV6-5 and TRBJ1-5; D perhaps matches TRBD1 (6 bases). This CDR3 has 14 amino acids. V was trimmed by 7 bases and J by 3 bases, leaving 13 bases between them. Germline V CDR1 and CDR2: MNHEY, SVGAGI.

This clone appeared once. The V call is TRBV7-8, the J call TRBJ1-1, with D unresolved. Trimming shortened V by 5 bases and J by 4 bases, and 11 bases separated the two germline ends. Germline CDR1 reads SGHVS; CDR2 reads FQNEAQ. The CDR3 loop spans 13 amino acids. The CDR3 DNA reads TGTGCCAGCAGCCACCGGACCATCACTGAAGCTTTCTTT. Protein sequence: CASSHRTITEAFF.

The chain recombines TRBV5-5 with TRBJ1-1, with a possible D match to TRBD1 (5 bases). With 1 base removed from V and 4 bases from J, the gap between germline ends came to 14 bases. Per the germline V gene, CDR1 is SGHKS and CDR2 is YYEKEE (reference sequence). The length of the CDR3 is 15 residues. CDR3 region: CASSLLAPGGTEAFF. For the CDR3, the DNA is TGTGCCAGCAGCTTGCTGGCCCCGGGGGGCACTGAAGCTTTCTTT.

V gene TRBV6-4 combines with J gene TRBJ2-2, with TRBD1 as a possible D gene (6 bases). Germline lookup yields CDR1 MRHNA and CDR2 SNTAGT. Trimming pared 5 bases from V and 5 bases from J, leaving 9 bases between. The CDR3 loop spans 13 amino acids. The CDR3 coding sequence is TGTGCCAGCAGTTCGGGACAAACCGGGGAGCTGTTTTTT. It specifies CASSSGQTGELFF.

The chain carries TRBV21-1 and TRBJ2-1. TRBV21-1 is designated a pseudogene. The CDR3 sequence is 13 residues long. This CDR3 reads CASSTRRRNEQFF. CDR3 DNA: TGTGCCAGCAGTACAAGAAGGCGCAATGAGCAGTTCTTC.

This chain joins TRBV7-7 and TRBJ2-1; maybe TRBD2 (5 bases). The CDR3 has 16 amino acids. Trimming left V 2 bases short and J 0 bases short, with 11 bases between. Germline values: CDR1 SSHAT, CDR2 FNYEAQ (reference sequence). The CDR3, as DNA: TGTGCCAGCAGCTTACGTAGCGCGAACTCCTACAATGAGCAGTTCTTC. It codes for CASSLRSANSYNEQFF.

The chain employs TRBV15 and TRBJ2-5; no clear D gene. Germline lookup yields CDR1 LNHNV and CDR2 YYDKDF (reference sequence). This CDR3 region has 13 residues. Trimming pared 7 bases from V and 1 base from J, leaving 10 bases between. This CDR3 reads CATNPGVQETQYF. The CDR3 bases are TGTGCCACCAACCCGGGTGTCCAAGAGACCCAGTACTTC.

This chain joins TRBV29-1 and TRBJ1-2; D is ambiguous. Germline loops: CDR1 SQVTM, CDR2 ANQGSEA. The V and J ends lost 4 bases and 0 bases respectively, with 6 bases between them. The CDR3 has 12 amino acids. CDR3 protein: CSVAAANYGYTF. DNA for the CDR3: TGCAGCGTTGCAGCTGCTAACTATGGCTACACCTTC.